The TCR beta chain described here comes from a study of cytomegalovirus exposure and HLA in healthy donors (dated by TCRdb to 2016 to 2017). With regard to the full study: An earlier analysis of about 560 of the donors reported approximately 280 Gb of sequence data and 117 million unique TCR beta sequences obtained from around 190 million T cells. Of the 300 to 500 genotyped donors, less than 90% were placed in the genetic ancestry cluster associated with self-reported Caucasian donors. The aim of the study was to test whether cataloging public T cell receptors could identify signatures of past pathogen exposure. The number of donors typed differed by locus, with about 629-640 for A, B, C, DRB1 and DQB1, roughly 520 for DQA1, 600 to 610 for DPA1, and 400 to 490 for DPB1. The later analysis used no new phenotypic data to find candidate immune exposures, relying instead on TCR beta sequences and their occurrence across donors. In a later analysis, previously published TCR beta repertoires from about 640 donors were re-analyzed and high-resolution HLA genotyping was added so that TCR occurrence patterns could be studied. HLA typing covered class I and class II loci at four-digit resolution. Around 300 gigabases of sequencing data and approximately 85 million unique TCR sequences were included in an early release covering roughly 600 HLA-typed donors. Every repertoire in the discovery cohort had been generated on one and the same sequencing platform. To decide whether each TCR beta V gene segment behaved as functional or pseudogenic, an earlier analysis of some 600 of the donors relied on high-throughput TCR beta sequencing. In addition to the first cohort of several hundred subjects, a separate validation cohort of approximately 130 different subjects was used. Donor age, sex, ethnicity and CMV serostatus were compiled together with the repertoire data. The T cell repertoires of 670 or so subjects were profiled by immunosequencing and related to cytomegalovirus serostatus. Among some 400 genotyped donors of the cohort, an average of approximately 240,000 unique TCR beta nucleotide sequences were sequenced per donor, roughly 20% of them non-productive. To predict cytomegalovirus infection status, the study combined high-throughput TCR immunosequencing, statistical association of individual TCRs with disease status, and machine learning. Four or five DR-DQ haplotypes were handled as single units for association and clustering because linkage in the cohort was strong. A later genetic analysis took genome-wide SNP genotypes for about three fifths of the roughly 670 donors and used that subset as a discovery cohort. The study at large found these results: When HLA alleles, especially DR and DQ, strongly co-occurred, TCR associations were difficult to assign to individual alleles. Correlated functional status among segregating V segments might reflect linkage disequilibrium, but an unknown experimental factor could not be ruled out. In a later analysis, HLA-associated TCR beta chains showed more clonal expansion and lower generation probabilities than non-associated chains that were equally common. In vitro tests confirmed that a few of the cytomegalovirus-associated TCR beta chains recognize cytomegalovirus antigens. The presence/absence analyses assumed that sequencing depth was roughly uniform across donors, and that assumption may not be true. According to a later analysis, parvovirus B19, influenza, CMV and Epstein-Barr virus appeared linked to several top co-occurrence clusters. According to a later analysis, most CMV-associated TCR beta chains appeared to be HLA-restricted, and the HLA associations seemed to be driven largely by CMV exposure. In a later genetic analysis, fewer N-insertions in productive TCRs were reported among donors in an Asian-associated ancestry cluster than the approximately 710-donor mean. Most TCR sequences were seen in very few donors, while some public TCRs were found in many individuals. Because HLA typing was unavailable for some donors at each locus, only the typed subset was used in association tests. In the study, some 180 TCR beta chains were listed as associated with cytomegalovirus. In both the original and validation cohorts, the classifier was reported to diagnose cytomegalovirus status with high specificity and sensitivity. The authors suggested that the approach could potentially be extended to other disease states and immunological phenotypes. Because counts were too low, about 15 rarely observed V segments, including chromosome 9 orphons, were left out of the earlier analysis of several hundred of the donors. According to a later analysis, TCR association rates differed among HLA loci, with DRB1 alleles showing the most associated TCRs and HLA-C alleles showing the fewest. A later genetic analysis associated a missense DCLRE1C variant with V-gene and J-gene trimming of TCR beta chains, and an independent cohort replicated the association. In this cohort, only TCR beta chains were sequenced, and detectable features were limited by the absence of alpha or paired-chain data. An earlier analysis of 450 to 750 of the donors showed that most TCR beta V segments appeared in productive rearrangements either about 87% or about 30% of the time, which broadly matched IMGT annotations. CMV serostatus was the only immune exposure information available for the cohort. A cluster of highly shared sequence variants was judged likely to represent a technical artifact of the sequencing pipeline. A further reported finding was that TCR beta sequences accurately predicted the HLA-A and HLA-B alleles for most subjects in the first cohort. Specific HLA alleles were associated with 15,000 to 20,000 TCR beta sequences at a false discovery rate of 0.05 in a later analysis. Some IMGT-functional V segments, including TRBV6-2 and TRBV6-3, could not be distinguished by the 87-base-pair reads and were therefore excluded.

In total, roughly 670 healthy bone marrow donors made up the cohort. Cohort members were all nominally healthy when sampled, although unrecorded immune exposures were likely present. The donor tested CMV seronegative, placing the donor among the 350 to 400 seronegative members of the cohort. Each donor provided a peripheral blood sample, and peripheral blood mononuclear cells were used for TCR beta sequencing. The Qiagen DNeasy Blood Extraction Kit was used to extract genomic DNA from the blood cell samples. Remarks on this clone: No antigen is known for it. Base qualities are not provided; no much larger clone lies one nucleotide away.

V is cut back by 4 bases and J by 4 bases, with 9 bases in the junction unmatched. CDR1 and CDR2 are read off the germline V gene as SGHVS and FNYEAQ. The CDR3 numbers 16 residues from cysteine through phenylalanine. CDR3 DNA only is kept here, 48 bases in frame from base 1. To prepare the library, the immunoSEQ multiplex PCR assay was applied. A mixture of 60 forward primers for TCR Vbeta segments and 13 reverse primers for TCR Jbeta segments was used in the multiplex PCR. A multiplex PCR assay on genomic DNA amplified the CDR3 region of rearranged TCR beta genes. Amplified TCR beta libraries were sequenced as 87-base-pair reads on the Illumina HiSeq System. The published analysis was carried out like this. In a later analysis, tens of millions of unique TCR beta chains were counted across the roughly 700 repertoires, and roughly 11 million of these chains were shared by at least two donors. A nearest-neighbor algorithm error-corrected the raw reads and collapsed the reads into unique sequences, merging closely related sequences to remove PCR and sequencing errors. To assign V, D and J gene segments, CDR3 sequences were aligned to IMGT reference sequences. For a sequence to be retained, a match of at least six nucleotides to both a V gene segment and a J gene segment was required. Rearrangements were called productive when the CDR3 lacked stop codons and stayed in frame with V and J; all others were non-productive. Following IMGT convention, CDR3 was defined as the stretch from the second conserved V-encoded cysteine up to the conserved J-encoded phenylalanine. Sequences without an unambiguous match to a single V gene segment were excluded from the earlier analysis of about 630 of the donors. In an earlier analysis of 587 of the donors, V segments were called functional above 56.7% productive rearrangements and were called segregating when the between-donor standard deviation exceeded 5%. A statistical classification framework was developed to diagnose cytomegalovirus status using the catalog of TCR beta chain sequences. A later analysis assigned V and J genes by comparing TCR nucleotide sequences with IMGT/GENE-DB human TR gene sequences. A later analysis assigned CDR3 sequences and most-parsimonious VDJ recombination scenarios with the TCRdist pipeline. In a later analysis, every TCR beta chain was defined by the combination of its CDR3 amino acid sequence and its V-gene family, and reads without a unique V-gene family were dropped. As a way to deal with suspected cross-contamination and a sequencing artifact, a later analysis dropped roughly 620 nucleotide sequences that were highly shared and had low generation probability. For each public chain, a later analysis derived a clonal expansion index from normalized ranks of inferred template counts within each repertoire. A later analysis computed generation probabilities with a VDJ recombination model fitted to out-of-frame rearrangements, and checked the results against IGoR. In a later analysis, hypergeometric tests were used to score TCR-TCR, TCR-HLA and TCR-CMV co-occurrence, with a repertoire-size bias correction applied to TCR pairs. In a later analysis, false discovery rates were estimated by permuting HLA or CMV assignments 20 times. In a later analysis, co-occurring TCRs were grouped using DBSCAN, with TCRdist sequence similarity added in when clustering inside HLA-allele-positive subsets. Repertoires with fewer than 30,000 or more than 120,000 public chains were left out of co-occurrence clustering, as were five repertoires with anomalous nucleotide sharing. TCRdb mirrors the immuneACCESS table, restricted to in-frame sequences. Some clones are absent from its copies; in checked studies, under half trace to an unresolved V gene, and the reason for the others is unknown. That table furnishes V, J and clone size, whereas the DNA furnished D and trimming. The sample profile shows around 280,000 clones; about 87% of them were found once. The top ten clonotypes cover about 2.3% of the sample.

Recombination linked TRBV7-6 to TRBJ2-2, and 7 junction bases match TRBD1. This clonotype was sampled from a woman between 18 and 29 years old in good health and CMV-seronegative. Source material: PBMCs. This receptor has the CDR3 CASSSMTGLVTGELFF. The nucleotide sequence reads TGTGCCAGCAGCTCAATGACAGGGTTGGTCACCGGGGAGCTGTTTTTT.